This passage covers 24 T cell receptor beta chains from one sample sequenced in a study of blood T cell repertoires in COVID-19. Here immunoSEQ multiplex PCR was the method, and the copy in TCRdb shows in-frame clones only, minus some. The sample yields around 280,000 clones, approximately 83% seen once. The specimen was peripheral blood. The receptors here all came from a woman under 40 who had recovered from COVID-19.

The rearrangement links TRBV5-8 to TRBJ2-7; D remains unclear. The V gene's germline CDR1 is SGHTS and CDR2 YDEGEE. The V gene lost 5 bases and the J gene lost 5 bases, with 14 bases spanning the gap. The CDR3 loop spans 13 amino acids. The CDR3 sequence is CASRLYTFNEQYF. The CDR3 bases are TGTGCCAGCAGGCTTTACACCTTCAACGAGCAGTACTTC. The complete variable domain, with remaining parts taken from reference TRBV5-8 and TRBJ2-7, reads EAGVTQSPTHLIKTRGQQATLRCSPISGHTSVYWYQQALGLGLQFLLWYDEGEERNRGNFPPRFSGRQFPNYSSELNVNALELEDSALYLCASRLYTFNEQYFGPGTRLTVT.

The chain couples TRBV7-9 to TRBJ1-2; unclear D gene. The CDR3 runs to 13 residues. Trimming removed 7 bases from V and 4 bases from J, with 13 bases in between. Germline-derived CDR1 and CDR2 are SEHNR and FQNEAQ (reference sequence). For the CDR3, the DNA is TGTGCCAGCAACCATGGGCGATTCTATGGCTACACCTTC. As protein: CASNHGRFYGYTF.

J is TRBJ1-5 and V is TRBV6-4; tentatively, D is TRBD1 (5 bases). Germline CDR1 and CDR2: MRHNA and SNTAGT. The CDR3 consists of 15 residues. V was cut by 4 bases and J by 0 bases, with 10 bases left in between. CDR3 coding DNA: TGTGCCAGCAGTGCGGGGACTTATAGCAATCAGCCCCAGCATTTT. It codes for CASSAGTYSNQPQHF.

This chain links TRBV5-1 with TRBJ2-2; 7 positions match TRBD2. This CDR3 spans 14 amino acids. The junction had 8 bases not matched to a gene; V was cut back by 4 bases and J by 8 bases. Germline V lookup: CDR1 SGHRS, CDR2 YFSETQ. The CDR3 DNA reads TGCGCCAGCAGCCTGGCGGGGGATTCAGGGGAGCTGTTTTTT. Its protein product is CASSLAGDSGELFF.

The chain links TRBV19 to TRBJ2-4, with D perhaps TRBD1 (6 bases). The CDR3 is 16 amino acids. CDR1 LNHDA and CDR2 SQIVND come from the germline V gene (reference sequence). V gave up 5 bases and J gave up 0 bases, with 14 bases separating them. The CDR3 sequence is CASSWTVSLAKNIQYF. CDR3 sequence (DNA): TGTGCCAGTAGTTGGACAGTTTCATTAGCCAAAAACATTCAGTACTTC.

V is TRBV28 and J is TRBJ1-5; tentatively, D is TRBD1 (5 bases). The CDR3 is made up of 17 amino acids. CDR1 and CDR2 (germline): MDHEN, SYDVKM. Between the trimmed V and J ends, which lost 2 bases and 4 bases, there was a span of 18 bases. CDR3 DNA sequence: TGTGCCAGCAGTTTACGGGGATTTTGGGGGAGGAATCAGCCCCAGCATTTT. Residues: CASSLRGFWGRNQPQHF.

This chain links TRBV12-5 with TRBJ1-4; maybe TRBD1 (5 bases). V was trimmed by 3 bases and J by 7 bases, leaving 15 bases between them. The CDR3 length is 15 residues. Germline assignment: CDR1 LGHNT and CDR2 FRNRAP. The CDR3 spells CASGFSNRIREKLFF. CDR3 nucleotides: TGTGCTAGTGGTTTCAGTAACAGGATCCGTGAAAAACTGTTTTTT.

The table lists this clone with a few counts. The V and J genes are TRBV15 and TRBJ1-5, with 9 bases aligning to TRBD1. The CDR3 runs to 15 residues. V lost 9 bases to trimming and J lost 2 bases; unmatched junction nucleotides: 8. Germline values: CDR1 LNHNV, CDR2 YYDKDF (reference sequence). The CDR3 is CATNRGRGGNQPQHF. The CDR3 region has the DNA TGTGCCACAAACAGGGGGCGGGGGGGCAATCAGCCCCAGCATTTT.

The V call is TRBV28, the J call TRBJ1-5, with TRBD1 as a possible D gene (5 bases). Trimming stripped 4 bases from V and 7 bases from J, with 17 bases between. The CDR3 runs to 15 residues. Germline values: CDR1 MDHEN, CDR2 SYDVKM. The CDR3 is CASSSGSQGGQPQHF. CDR3 coding DNA: TGTGCCAGCAGTTCAGGAAGCCAGGGAGGCCAGCCCCAGCATTTT.

V gene TRBV12-1 combines with J gene TRBJ2-7; whether TRBD2, the table's D call, matches the DNA was not checked. TRBV12-1 is listed as a pseudogene. The CDR3 is 11 residues long. The CDR3 bases are TGTGCCTTGCCGGAGTGCTACGAGCAGTACTTC. It is translated as CALPECYEQYF.

The chain couples TRBV28 to TRBJ2-7, with TRBD2 identical over 8 bases. Germline V gene lookup returns CDR1 MDHEN and CDR2 SYDVKM. V shed 3 bases and J 2 bases; nucleotides not matched to a gene: 9. The CDR3 covers 16 residues. The CDR3 nucleotides read TGTGCCAGCAGTTTTTCGTCGGCGGGAGGAACCTACGAGCAGTACTTC. Translated: CASSFSSAGGTYEQYF. Full variable domain (outside the CDR3, taken from reference TRBV28 and TRBJ2-7): DVKVTQSSRYLVKRTGEKVFLECVQDMDHENMFWYRQDPGLGLRLIYFSYDVKMKEKGDIPEGYSVSREKKERFSLILESASTNQTSMYLCASSFSSAGGTYEQYFGPGTRLTVT.

The rearrangement joins TRBV3-1 (or the pseudogene TRBV3-2) to TRBJ2-7; D is unresolved. V dropped 0 bases and J dropped 6 bases, with 6 bases sitting between them. CDR3 length: 12 amino acids. Germline V gene data show CDR1 as LGHDT and CDR2 as YNNKEL (reference sequence). CDR3 residues: CASSQDEAEQYF. CDR3 nucleotides: TGTGCCAGCAGCCAAGATGAGGCCGAGCAGTACTTC.

The chain uses TRBV29-1 and TRBJ2-5; D is unresolved. From germline, CDR1 is SQVTM and CDR2 ANQGSEA. The CDR3 runs to 11 residues. The germline V and J ends were trimmed by 6 bases and 5 bases, with 10 bases remaining between them. The CDR3 here is CSVRQAETQYF. In DNA, the CDR3 is TGCAGCGTCCGGCAGGCGGAGACCCAGTACTTC. The full variable domain, in which reference TRBV29-1 and TRBJ2-5 provide the parts outside the CDR3, is SAVISQKPSRDICQRGTSLTIQCQVDSQVTMMFWYRQQPGQSLTLIATANQGSEATYESGFVIDKFPISRPNLTFSTLTVSNMSPEDSSIYLCSVRQAETQYFGPGTRLLVL.

The chain couples TRBV7-2 to TRBJ2-7, with 14 bases aligning to TRBD2. Germline values: CDR1 SGHTA, CDR2 FQGNSA. Germline trimming cut 6 bases from V and 2 bases from J; bases unmatched to any gene: 3. CDR3 length: 15 residues. The CDR3 region has the DNA TGTGCCAGCAGTCCGACTAGCGGGGGGGCCTACGAGCAGTACTTC. This gives the protein CASSPTSGGAYEQYF. The complete variable domain, with remaining parts taken from reference TRBV7-2 and TRBJ2-7, reads GAGVSQSPSNKVTEKGKDVELRCDPISGHTALYWYRQSLGQGLEFLIYFQGNSAPDKSGLPSDRFSAERTGGSVSTLTIQRTQQEDSAVYLCASSPTSGGAYEQYFGPGTRLTVT.

This clone has only one observation. CDR3 nucleotide sequence: TGCAGCGTAGGTAAATGGGCGAACACTGAAGCTTTCTTT. Translating gives CSVGKWANTEAFF. The gene calls are TRBV29-1 and TRBJ1-1; no reliable D call. This CDR3 spans 13 amino acids. V lost 6 bases to trimming and J lost 1 base, with 12 bases between them. Per the germline V gene, CDR1 is SQVTM and CDR2 is ANQGSEA. The variable domain in full, completed from reference TRBV29-1 and TRBJ1-1, reads SAVISQKPSRDICQRGTSLTIQCQVDSQVTMMFWYRQQPGQSLTLIATANQGSEATYESGFVIDKFPISRPNLTFSTLTVSNMSPEDSSIYLCSVGKWANTEAFFGQGTRLTVV.

The chain employs TRBV9 and TRBJ2-1; 9 nucleotides line up with TRBD2. The length of the CDR3 is 18 residues. The J segment lost 0 bases and the V segment lost 0 bases, leaving 7 bases of the junction unmatched. Looked up from germline, CDR1 is SGDLS and CDR2 is YYNGEE. CDR3 amino acids: CASSVGLAGFSSYNEQFF. The CDR3, as DNA: TGTGCCAGCAGCGTAGGGCTAGCGGGGTTTAGCTCCTACAATGAGCAGTTCTTC.

The chain is built from TRBV28 and TRBJ2-2, with D possibly matching TRBD2 (5 bases). The CDR3 is 14 residues long. Trimming removed 2 bases at V and 8 bases at J, with 12 bases between. Germline-derived CDR1 and CDR2 are MDHEN and SYDVKM. CDR3 protein: CASSLVLPGGELFF. CDR3 DNA: TGTGCCAGCAGTTTAGTACTGCCGGGGGGGGAGCTGTTTTTT.

The chain employs TRBV7-2 and TRBJ1-5; no reliable D call. CDR3 size: 12 residues. The V gene's germline CDR1 is SGHTA and CDR2 FQGNSA. Trimming cost V 5 bases and J 3 bases, with 5 bases left between them. CDR3 protein: CASSDNNQPQHF. The CDR3 nucleotides are TGTGCCAGCAGCGACAACAATCAGCCCCAGCATTTT.

The DNA for the CDR3 is TGTGCCAGCACCTCCGTGGGCATGAACACTGAAGCTTTCTTT. Protein product: CASTSVGMNTEAFF. V and J are TRBV7-2 and TRBJ1-1; D gene unclear. The V end was cut by 7 bases, the J end by 0 bases, with 12 bases between. The CDR3 consists of 14 residues. In germline, CDR1 is SGHTA, CDR2 FQGNSA.

The rearrangement links TRBV11-3 to TRBJ2-5; the match to TRBD2 covers 11 bases. This CDR3 spans 15 amino acids. The germline CDR1 and CDR2 sequences are SGHNT and YENEEA. V dropped 1 base and J dropped 3; count of bases not matched to a gene: 1. DNA of the CDR3: TGTGCCAGCAGCTTAGGGGGACTAGCGGAAGAGACCCAGTACTTC. Amino acids: CASSLGGLAEETQYF.

The chain combines TRBV28 with TRBJ1-1; D perhaps matches TRBD1 (6 bases). V was cut by 6 bases and J by 7 bases, with 15 bases left in between. Germline V gives CDR1 MDHEN, CDR2 SYDVKM. The length of the CDR3 is 13 residues. The CDR3 region is CASSVTQGIEAFF. CDR3 nucleotides: TGTGCCAGCAGCGTTACACAGGGTATTGAAGCTTTCTTT.

V is TRBV27 and J is TRBJ2-7; D possibly corresponds to TRBD1 (6 bases). Per the germline V gene, CDR1 is MNHEY and CDR2 is SMNVEV (reference sequence). Trimming removed 3 bases from V and 4 bases from J, with 25 bases in between. CDR3 length equals 18 residues. The CDR3 loop reads CASSLRASVQGTFYEQYF. The CDR3 coding sequence is TGTGCCAGCAGTTTGCGGGCTTCCGTCCAGGGGACATTTTACGAGCAGTACTTC.

Here the CDR3 reads CASSLETGSRYEQYF. Here the CDR3 DNA reads TGTGCCAGCAGCCTAGAGACAGGGAGTCGGTACGAGCAGTACTTC. This chain links TRBV27 with TRBJ2-7; 7 bases are a match to TRBD1. Trimming at V came to 6 bases and at J to 4 bases, leaving 12 bases not matched to a gene. Germline V gives CDR1 MNHEY, CDR2 SMNVEV (reference sequence). The CDR3 is made up of 15 amino acids.

The V call is TRBV19, the J call TRBJ1-1, with 8 bases fitting TRBD1. This CDR3 contains 14 residues. Per germline, CDR1 LNHDA and CDR2 SQIVND (reference sequence). The V gene end was trimmed by 5 bases and the J gene end by 8 bases; junction bases not matched to a gene: 10. The CDR3 DNA follows: TGTGCCAGTAGTTCCGTGTGGACAGGGTCCGAAGCTTTCTTT. Translating gives CASSSVWTGSEAFF.